The 9 T cell receptor beta chains below come from one sample, sequenced in a study of cytotoxic CD8 clonotypes in ibrutinib-treated CLL. Sequencing used immunoSEQ multiplex PCR; TCRdb keeps in-frame clones, though not all of them. The sample lists some 100,000 clones, under 70% occurring once. The material was PBMCs, obtained after 24 months of ibrutinib treatment. The receptors stem from a human donor with chronic lymphocytic leukemia.

In this sample, this clone turned up a few times. The chain joins TRBV4-1 to TRBJ1-1, with D possibly matching TRBD1 (5 bases). Trimming pared 1 base from V and 6 bases from J, leaving 12 bases between. The CDR3 loop spans 14 amino acids. Germline-derived CDR1 and CDR2 are MGHRA and YSYEKL. The CDR3 spells CASSQVGLAAEAFF. In DNA form, the CDR3 reads TGCGCCAGCAGCCAAGTGGGACTTGCGGCTGAAGCTTTCTTT.

The rearrangement links TRBV6-1 to TRBJ1-1, with D unresolved. The CDR3 totals 11 residues. The V gene's germline CDR1 is MNHNS and CDR2 SASEGT. Between the trimmed V and J ends, which lost 8 bases and 11 bases, there was a span of 15 bases. The CDR3 region has the DNA TGTGCCAGCGGCAACTTTCGGGAGGCTTTCTTT. This encodes CASGNFREAFF.

The gene calls are TRBV12-5 and TRBJ2-5, with D perhaps being TRBD1 or TRBD2 (6 bases each). Germline values: CDR1 LGHNT, CDR2 FRNRAP. The V end was cut by 2 bases, the J end by 5 bases, with 12 bases between. The CDR3 is 14 amino acids. CDR3 loop: CASGLTGRRETQYF. In DNA, the CDR3 is TGTGCTAGTGGTTTGACAGGGAGGAGGGAGACCCAGTACTTC.

This clone was observed a handful of times. The rearrangement uses TRBV4-1 and TRBJ2-7, with D tentatively TRBD1 (5 bases). The CDR3 loop spans 13 amino acids. Germline CDR1 reads MGHRA; CDR2 reads YSYEKL. Between the trimmed V and J ends, which lost 3 bases and 1 base, there was a span of 7 bases. CDR3 amino acids: CASSHDSSYEQYF. CDR3 in DNA: TGCGCCAGCAGCCATGACAGTTCCTACGAGCAGTACTTC.

The rearrangement joins TRBV29-1 to TRBJ2-2; TRBD2 matches at 10 bases. This CDR3 region has 16 residues. With 2 bases clipped from V and 0 bases from J, the junction kept 3 bases outside the gene matches. The germline V gene encodes CDR1 SQVTM and CDR2 ANQGSEA. The CDR3 DNA sequence: TGCAGCGTTGAACATAGCGGGGGGCCGAACACCGGGGAGCTGTTTTTT. This codes for CSVEHSGGPNTGELFF.

V usage is TRBV2 and J usage is TRBJ2-2, with 7 bases lining up with TRBD1. The ends lost 4 bases at V and 6 bases at J; junction bases unmatched: 5. Germline-derived CDR1 and CDR2 are SNHLY and FYNNEI. CDR3 size: 14 residues. Here the CDR3 DNA reads TGTGCCAGCAGTGGACAGGGTATTGCCGGGGAGCTGTTTTTT. The encoded protein is CASSGQGIAGELFF.

The V and J genes are TRBV10-3 and TRBJ2-7; D might be TRBD2 (6 bases). CDR3 size: 11 residues. The V end lost 11 bases, the J end lost 7 bases, and 15 bases lay between the germline ends. Germline lookup yields CDR1 ENHRY and CDR2 SYGVKD. The CDR3 is CAYCGDWEQYF. The CDR3 DNA follows: TGTGCCTATTGTGGGGACTGGGAGCAGTACTTC.

This clone turned up a few times. The V and J genes are TRBV4-2 and TRBJ2-5; the D gene is possibly TRBD2 (6 bases). Germline CDR1 and CDR2: LGHNA and YNFKEQ. Trimming took 4 bases from V and 2 from J, leaving 14 bases between them. The CDR3 runs to 15 residues. For the CDR3, the DNA is TGTGCCAGCAGCCCCCTGTCCGGGGGACAAGAGACCCAGTACTTC. Protein: CASSPLSGGQETQYF.

The chain employs TRBV25-1 and TRBJ2-7, with D possibly TRBD2 on 5 matching bases. The CDR3 is 15 residues long. Germline CDR1 MGHDK, CDR2 SYGVNS. Trimming left V 5 bases short and J 5 bases short, with 19 bases between. Here the CDR3 reads CASSLTGRVIDEQYF. As DNA, the CDR3 is TGTGCCAGCAGTCTCACCGGGCGGGTTATCGACGAGCAGTACTTC.